The clone carrying this T cell receptor beta chain was counted a single time. The protocol was immunoSEQ multiplex PCR, while the TCRdb copy is restricted to in-frame clones and leaves out a portion. The sample yields 35,000 to 40,000 clones, more than 70% seen once. Treatment defined: randomized to nivolumab then ipilimumab (arm A) or the reverse (arm B). The record originates from a study of sequential checkpoint blockade in melanoma. This CDR3 is 16 amino acids long. Germline V gene lookup returns CDR1 MRHNA and CDR2 SNTAGT. Germline trimming cut 6 bases from V and 4 bases from J; bases unmatched to any gene: 15.

This specimen was CD8+ T cells sorted from blood (inferred from file names), taken from a patient given nivolumab and ipilimumab in sequence. The receptor was derived from a human donor with melanoma. The rearrangement uses TRBV6-4 and TRBJ2-7, with 7 bases fitting TRBD1. CDR3 DNA sequence: TGTGCCAGCAGCCTAGACATCGGACAGGCTCCTTACGAGCAGTACGTC. Its translation is CASSLDIGQAPYEQYV.